These 14 T cell receptor beta chains were all obtained from the same sample, sequenced in a study of identical twins. TCRdb re-called the 5' RACE reads with MiXCR, one entry per CDR3 protein. The sample holds about 700,000 distinct CDR3 sequences; approximately 6% are singletons and the top ten take roughly 1.8%. Material for sequencing was naive T cells sorted from blood. Receptors were obtained from a man younger than 35 in good health.

The chain carries TRBV20-1 and TRBJ2-1; 7 nucleotides agree with TRBD1. CDR3 length equals 14 residues. With V trimmed by 3 bases and J by 4 bases, 6 bases remained unmatched. Germline-derived CDR1 and CDR2 are DFQATT and SNEGSKA (reference sequence). CDR3 DNA sequence: TGCAGTGCTAGTCGGGACAGCTTATACAATGAGCAGTTCTTC. It encodes CSASRDSLYNEQFF.

V and J are TRBV28 and TRBJ2-1; TRBD1 matches at 8 bases. This CDR3 has 15 residues. J was trimmed by 5 bases and V by 6 bases; bases with no gene match: 9. Germline values: CDR1 MDHEN, CDR2 SYDVKM. The DNA of the CDR3 is TGTGCCAGCAGCCTTAGACAGGGGAGGCACAATGAGCAGTTCTTC. It specifies CASSLRQGRHNEQFF.

The chain links TRBV5-6 to TRBJ1-2, with TRBD1 identical over 8 bases. Germline CDR1 reads SGHDT; CDR2 reads YYEEEE. V shed 0 bases, J shed 3 bases, and the junction held 13 bases outside the gene matches. This CDR3 region has 18 residues. The DNA of the CDR3 is TGTGCCAGCAGCTTGGCTTCCGGACAGGGATATGTGGACTATGGCTACACCTTC. Amino acid sequence: CASSLASGQGYVDYGYTF.

V is TRBV20-1 and J is TRBJ2-5; weak D call: TRBD1 (5 bases). From germline, CDR1 is DFQATT and CDR2 SNEGSKA (reference sequence). This CDR3 has 14 residues. Trimming stripped 6 bases from V and 3 bases from J, with 17 bases between. CDR3 loop: CSARKGNPKETQYF. Here the CDR3 DNA reads TGCAGTGCCCGGAAGGGGAACCCGAAAGAGACCCAGTACTTC.

This clonotype was detected ten times or more. The chain uses TRBV5-1 and TRBJ1-1; D uncertain. V was shortened by 4 bases and J by 6 bases, with 13 bases between the two germline ends. CDR1 and CDR2 from the germline V gene are SGHRS and YFSETQ. The CDR3 is made up of 13 amino acids. Here the CDR3 reads CASSPYEAAEAFF. The CDR3 DNA is TGCGCCAGCAGCCCCTACGAGGCCGCTGAAGCTTTCTTT.

The table lists this clonotype with many counts. The V and J genes are TRBV12-3 or TRBV12-4 and TRBJ1-1; D is unclear. V was trimmed by 10 bases and J by 4 bases, leaving 19 bases between them. The CDR3 has 14 residues. DNA for the CDR3: TGTGCCAACACTATAGGAGGGCCGCCCACTGAAGCTTTCTTT. This translates into CANTIGGPPTEAFF.

This rearrangement joins TRBV12-3 or TRBV12-4 to TRBJ2-1, with D perhaps matching TRBD2 (6 bases). The CDR3 is 14 residues long. Trimming cost V 3 bases and J 3 bases, with 9 bases left between them. The CDR3 bases are TGTGCCAGCAGTTTTGTAGCGGACTACAATGAGCAGTTCTTC. It is translated as CASSFVADYNEQFF.

This clonotype was counted at least ten times. This chain joins TRBV30 and TRBJ2-2; D possibly corresponds to TRBD2 (5 bases). The V end lost 3 bases, the J end lost 4 bases, and 6 bases lay between the germline ends. This CDR3 comprises 12 residues. Germline CDR1 and CDR2: GTSNPN and SVGIG (reference sequence). The CDR3 loop is CAWSGGTGELFF. Here the CDR3 DNA reads TGTGCCTGGAGCGGAGGCACCGGGGAGCTGTTTTTT. Full variable domain (rest looked up from reference TRBV30 and TRBJ2-2): SQTIHQWPATLVQPVGSPLSLECTVEGTSNPNLYWYRQAAGRGLQLLFYSVGIGQISSEVPQNLSASRPQDRQFILSSKKLLLSDSGFYLCAWSGGTGELFFGEGSRLTVL.

The sample holds many counts of this clonotype. The genes are TRBV20-1 and TRBJ2-2, with 14 positions matching TRBD2. This CDR3 comprises 17 residues. Germline CDR1 and CDR2: DFQATT and SNEGSKA (reference sequence). V shed 4 bases and J 5 bases; nucleotides not matched to a gene: 9. The CDR3 spells CSATRLAGGPRTGELFF. CDR3 bases: TGCAGTGCTACAAGACTAGCGGGAGGGCCGCGAACCGGGGAGCTGTTTTTT.

At least ten counts were recorded for this clonotype. This sequence joins TRBV29-1 and TRBJ2-2, with a possible D match to TRBD1 (5 bases). Trimming cost V 4 bases and J 5 bases, with 14 bases left between them. This CDR3 region has 14 residues. The germline gives CDR1 SQVTM, CDR2 ANQGSEA. The CDR3 sequence: CSVGQYRLTGELFF. CDR3 DNA sequence: TGCAGCGTTGGACAGTACAGGTTAACCGGGGAGCTGTTTTTT.

This clonotype was counted a few times. The rearrangement joins TRBV6-5 to TRBJ2-7, with unresolved D. Trimming removed 4 bases at V and 5 bases at J, with 9 bases between. Germline V gene sequence: CDR1 MNHEY, CDR2 SVGAGI. The CDR3 sequence is 12 residues long. CDR3 DNA sequence: TGTGCCAGCAGTTCTCACTCTCACGAGCAGTACTTC. It specifies CASSSHSHEQYF.

The chain joins TRBV7-3 to TRBJ2-3, with D perhaps being TRBD1 or TRBD2 (5 bases each). The germline V gene has CDR1 SGHTA and CDR2 FQGTGA. The CDR3 is made up of 17 amino acids. V was cut by 2 bases and J by 1 base, with 16 bases left in between. Written as DNA, the CDR3 is TGTGCCAGCAGCTTACTCGGGACCCACGCTGGCACAGATACGCAGTATTTT. It yields the protein CASSLLGTHAGTDTQYF.

In this sample, this clonotype turned up a few times. This chain links TRBV29-1 with TRBJ2-1; TRBD2 is a possible D gene (6 bases). Germline V gives CDR1 SQVTM, CDR2 ANQGSEA. Trimming removed 3 bases from V and 1 base from J, with 13 bases in between. This CDR3 has 15 amino acids. CDR3 nucleotides: TGCAGCGTTGATCCTAGCGATACTTCCTACAATGAGCAGTTCTTC. Translated, it gives CSVDPSDTSYNEQFF.

The table lists this clonotype with many counts. This chain links TRBV12-3 or TRBV12-4 with TRBJ2-2; D is possibly TRBD1 (6 bases). This CDR3 contains 17 residues. Trimming pared 3 bases from V and 1 base from J, leaving 15 bases between. The CDR3 sequence: CASSFFFGGGNTGELFF. The CDR3 DNA sequence: TGTGCCAGCAGTTTTTTCTTTGGGGGCGGGAACACCGGGGAGCTGTTTTTT.